This T cell receptor beta chain appears in the sequencing data of a study of T cells in Graves' hyperthyroidism and ophthalmopathy. Study observations and caveats: Most clonotypes that expanded in the thyroid above 0.001 also showed up in blood. Ophthalmopathy and stable hyperthyroidism were separated by a 13 V-J model.

The CDR3 has 15 amino acids. The germline V gene has CDR1 SGHVS and CDR2 FQNEAQ. The trim removed 4 bases at V and 6 bases at J, leaving 7 bases unmatched. On this clonotype: No antigen is known for it.

Amplified TCR beta CDR3 regions derived from RNA transcripts. RT-PCR in the first round (using the HTBI primer set) targeted the TCR CDR3. TCRdb passed the multiplex PCR reads through MiXCR, listing each CDR3 protein once. The sample records 300,000 to 450,000 distinct CDR3 sequences, just under 15% being singletons. The sequence was collected from a woman aged 30 to 39 with Graves' hyperthyroidism. Source material: blood. The chain links TRBV7-8 to TRBJ2-1, with 9 bases identical to TRBD2. The DNA of the CDR3 is TGTGCCAGCAGCTCCGCCGGGACTAGCTTCAATGAGCAGTTCTTC. Amino acids: CASSSAGTSFNEQFF. Full variable domain (missing parts from reference TRBV7-8 and TRBJ2-1): GAGVSQSPRYKVAKRGQDVALRCDPISGHVSLFWYQQALGQGPEFLTYFQNEAQLDKSGLPSDRFFAERPEGSVSTLKIQRTQQEDSAVYLCASSSAGTSFNEQFFGPGTRLTVL.